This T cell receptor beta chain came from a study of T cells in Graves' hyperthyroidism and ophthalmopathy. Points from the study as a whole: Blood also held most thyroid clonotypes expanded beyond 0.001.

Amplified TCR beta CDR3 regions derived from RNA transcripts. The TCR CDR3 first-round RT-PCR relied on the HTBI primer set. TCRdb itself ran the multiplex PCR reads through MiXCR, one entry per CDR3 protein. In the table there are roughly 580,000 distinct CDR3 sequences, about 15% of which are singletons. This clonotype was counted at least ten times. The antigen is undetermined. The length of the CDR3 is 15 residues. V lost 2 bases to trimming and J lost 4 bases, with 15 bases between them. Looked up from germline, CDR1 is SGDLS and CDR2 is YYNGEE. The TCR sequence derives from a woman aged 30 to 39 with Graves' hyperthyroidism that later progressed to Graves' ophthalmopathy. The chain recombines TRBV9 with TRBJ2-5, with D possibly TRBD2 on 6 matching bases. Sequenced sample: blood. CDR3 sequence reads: CASSVSSLGGETQYF. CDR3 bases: TGTGCCAGCAGCGTTTCAAGTTTGGGGGGAGAGACCCAGTACTTC.